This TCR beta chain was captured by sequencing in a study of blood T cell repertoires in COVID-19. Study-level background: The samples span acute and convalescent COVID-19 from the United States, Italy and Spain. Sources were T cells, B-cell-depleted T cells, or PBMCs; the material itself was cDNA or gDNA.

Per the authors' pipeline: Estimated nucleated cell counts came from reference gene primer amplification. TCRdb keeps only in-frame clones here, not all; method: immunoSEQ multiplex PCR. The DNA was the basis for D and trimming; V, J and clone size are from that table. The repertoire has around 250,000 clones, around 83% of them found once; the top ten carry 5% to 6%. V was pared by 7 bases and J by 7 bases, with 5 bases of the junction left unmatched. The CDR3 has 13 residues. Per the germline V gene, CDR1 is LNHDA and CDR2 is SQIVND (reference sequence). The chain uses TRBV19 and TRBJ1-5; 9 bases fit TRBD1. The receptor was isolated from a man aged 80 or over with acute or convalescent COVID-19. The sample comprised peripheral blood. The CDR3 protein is CASKRQGEQPQHF. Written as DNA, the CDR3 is TGTGCCAGTAAAAGACAGGGGGAACAGCCCCAGCATTTT.